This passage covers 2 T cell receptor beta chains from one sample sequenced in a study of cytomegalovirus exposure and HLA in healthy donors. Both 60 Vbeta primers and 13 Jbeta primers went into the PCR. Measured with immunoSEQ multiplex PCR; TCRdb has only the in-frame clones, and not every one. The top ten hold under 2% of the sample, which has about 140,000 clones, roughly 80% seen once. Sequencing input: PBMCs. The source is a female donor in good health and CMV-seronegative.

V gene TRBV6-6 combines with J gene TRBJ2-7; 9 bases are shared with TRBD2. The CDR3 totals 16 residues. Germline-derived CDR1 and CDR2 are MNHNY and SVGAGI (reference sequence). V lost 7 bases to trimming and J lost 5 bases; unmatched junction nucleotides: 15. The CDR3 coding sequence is TGTGCCAGCACCCGACAGCCTAGCGGGACCGGGAACGAGCAGTACTTC. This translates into CASTRQPSGTGNEQYF.

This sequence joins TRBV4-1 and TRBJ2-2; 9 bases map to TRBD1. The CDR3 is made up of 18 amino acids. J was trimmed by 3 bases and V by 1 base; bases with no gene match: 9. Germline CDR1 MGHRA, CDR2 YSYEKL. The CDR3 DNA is TGCGCCAGCAGCCAAGTTGGCGGGACAGGGAAACACACCGGGGAGCTGTTTTTT. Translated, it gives CASSQVGGTGKHTGELFF.